The 10 T cell receptor beta chains given below trace back to one sample, sequenced in a study of identical twins. One entry per CDR3 protein, called by TCRdb with MiXCR from the 5' RACE reads. Of about 100,000 distinct CDR3 sequences listed, 5.9% were seen once; the top ten hold 12%. Sequenced input: memory T cells sorted from blood. The receptor set was obtained from a woman in her forties or fifties in good health.

The chain employs TRBV5-4 and TRBJ2-2, with no clear D. Germline loops: CDR1 SGHNT, CDR2 YYREEE (reference sequence). Trimming shortened V by 3 bases and J by 0 bases, and 3 bases separated the two germline ends. CDR3 size: 13 residues. The DNA of the CDR3 is TGTGCCAGCAGCTGGACGAACACCGGGGAGCTGTTTTTT. Translation gives CASSWTNTGELFF.

This clonotype appeared many times. The chain couples TRBV7-2 to TRBJ1-1; D remains unclear. V was trimmed by 5 bases and J by 0 bases, leaving 7 bases between them. CDR1 SGHTA and CDR2 FQGNSA come from the germline V gene. The CDR3 spans 13 residues. The CDR3 sequence is CASSTQMNTEAFF. CDR3 nucleotide sequence: TGTGCCAGCAGCACCCAGATGAACACTGAAGCTTTCTTT.

This clonotype was found many times. This sequence joins TRBV5-1 and TRBJ2-5; TRBD2 aligns across 11 bases. The CDR3 contains 15 residues. V was clipped by 2 bases and J by 4 bases; unmatched bases: 4. Looked up from germline, CDR1 is SGHRS and CDR2 is YFSETQ. For the CDR3, the DNA is TGCGCCAGCAGCTTCACTAGCGGGAGTGGAGAGACCCAGTACTTC. This codes for CASSFTSGSGETQYF. Complete variable domain (other parts from reference TRBV5-1 and TRBJ2-5): KAGVTQTPRYLIKTRGQQVTLSCSPISGHRSVSWYQQTPGQGLQFLFEYFSETQRNKGNFPGRFSGRQFSNSRSEMNVSTLELGDSALYLCASSFTSGSGETQYFGPGTRLLVL.

At least ten counts were recorded for this clonotype. This chain joins TRBV20-1 and TRBJ2-7, with TRBD2 identical over 11 bases. Germline loops: CDR1 DFQATT, CDR2 SNEGSKA (reference sequence). V lost 4 bases and J lost 2; bases outside the gene matches: 4. This CDR3 has 14 amino acids. CDR3 residues: CSATRSGRAYEQYF. In nucleotides, the CDR3 is TGCAGTGCTACCCGTAGCGGGAGGGCCTACGAGCAGTACTTC.

This clonotype has a count of ten or more. The chain combines TRBV18 with TRBJ2-3, with 9 nucleotides matching TRBD2. The CDR3 loop spans 14 amino acids. The V and J ends lost 4 bases and 4 bases, in that order; junction bases with no gene match: 3. Germline-derived CDR1 and CDR2 are KGHSH and LQKENI. The CDR3 DNA sequence: TGTGCCAGCTCACTTAGCGGGAGTGCAGATACGCAGTATTTT. Translating gives CASSLSGSADTQYF.

This clonotype was seen a handful of times. In DNA, the CDR3 is TGTGCCAGCAGCCAAGATTACAGGGGGACCCAGTACTTC. Amino acid sequence: CASSQDYRGTQYF. The genes are TRBV14 and TRBJ2-5; 7 nucleotides line up with TRBD1. V shed 0 bases, J shed 7 bases, and the junction held 2 bases outside the gene matches. CDR3 size: 13 residues. From germline, CDR1 is SGHDN and CDR2 FVKESK.

This clonotype was counted only a few times. The chain joins TRBV3-1 to TRBJ2-7; unclear D gene. Trimming pared 1 base from V and 2 bases from J, leaving 9 bases between. Germline V gene sequence: CDR1 LGHDT, CDR2 YNNKEL (reference sequence). CDR3 length: 14 amino acids. The CDR3 spells CASSQAQAAYEQYF. The CDR3 region has the DNA TGTGCCAGCAGCCAAGCCCAGGCCGCCTACGAGCAGTACTTC.

The V call is TRBV20-1, the J call TRBJ2-7; 9 positions match TRBD2. Germline V gives CDR1 DFQATT, CDR2 SNEGSKA (reference sequence). J was trimmed by 2 bases and V by 0 bases; bases with no gene match: 5. This CDR3 is 15 amino acids long. The CDR3 loop reads CSARDLAGLPYEQYV. The CDR3 DNA sequence: TGCAGTGCTAGAGATCTAGCGGGACTGCCCTACGAGCAGTACGTC.

This clonotype has at least ten counts. The chain uses TRBV29-1 and TRBJ2-4; D is possibly TRBD1 or TRBD2 (5 bases each). Trimming took 6 bases from V and 6 from J, leaving 15 bases between them. CDR3 size: 13 residues. CDR1 SQVTM and CDR2 ANQGSEA come from the germline V gene. CDR3 nucleotides: TGCAGCGTGGAGCTGGGACGTGGAAACATTCAGTACTTC. Translated, it gives CSVELGRGNIQYF. Supplemented by reference TRBV29-1 and TRBJ2-4, the full variable domain reads SAVISQKPSRDICQRGTSLTIQCQVDSQVTMMFWYRQQPGQSLTLIATANQGSEATYESGFVIDKFPISRPNLTFSTLTVSNMSPEDSSIYLCSVELGRGNIQYFGAGTRLSVL.

This clonotype was observed at least ten times. Written as DNA, the CDR3 is TGCAGTGCTAGAGATCCAACTAGCGCGGACACCGGGGAGCTGTTTTTT. Residues: CSARDPTSADTGELFF. This chain joins TRBV20-1 and TRBJ2-2; TRBD2 matches 7 bases. Germline V gene data show CDR1 as DFQATT and CDR2 as SNEGSKA (reference sequence). The V segment lost 0 bases and the J segment 3 bases; nucleotides outside the gene matches: 7. The CDR3 covers 16 residues.